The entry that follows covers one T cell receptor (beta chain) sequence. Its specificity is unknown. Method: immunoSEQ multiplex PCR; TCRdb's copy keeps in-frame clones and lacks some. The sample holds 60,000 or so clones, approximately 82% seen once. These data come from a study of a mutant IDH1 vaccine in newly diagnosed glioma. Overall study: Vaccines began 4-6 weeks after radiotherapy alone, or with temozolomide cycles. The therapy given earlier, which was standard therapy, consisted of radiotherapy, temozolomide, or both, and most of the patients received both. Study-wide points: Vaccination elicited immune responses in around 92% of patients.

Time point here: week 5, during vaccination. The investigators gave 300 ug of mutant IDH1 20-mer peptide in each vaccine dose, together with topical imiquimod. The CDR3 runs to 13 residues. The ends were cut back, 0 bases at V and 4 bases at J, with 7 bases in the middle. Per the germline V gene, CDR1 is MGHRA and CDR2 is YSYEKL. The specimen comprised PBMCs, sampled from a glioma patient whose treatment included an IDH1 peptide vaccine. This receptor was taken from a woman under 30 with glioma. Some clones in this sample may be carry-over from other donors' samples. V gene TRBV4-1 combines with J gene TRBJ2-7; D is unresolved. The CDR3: CASSQEARYEQYF. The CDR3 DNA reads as TGCGCCAGCAGCCAAGAGGCTAGATACGAGCAGTACTTC.